One and the same sample provided the 11 T cell receptor beta chains below, sequenced in a study of PD-1 blockade in classical Hodgkin lymphoma. Repertoires were generated with immunoSEQ multiplex PCR, while TCRdb's copy carries only in-frame clones and drops some. The sample carries tens of thousands of clones, about 93% recorded once. All trial patients relapsed after autologous stem cell transplantation. Sequenced here: peripheral blood mononuclear cells (PBMCs), sampled at baseline. These receptors were collected from a human donor with classical Hodgkin lymphoma.

J is TRBJ2-7 and V is TRBV27; D is possibly TRBD1 (6 bases). The CDR3 runs to 13 residues. Germline V gene sequence: CDR1 MNHEY, CDR2 SMNVEV (reference sequence). Trimming cost V 8 bases and J 4 bases, with 15 bases left between them. The CDR3 is CASASGQFYEQYF. The DNA of the CDR3 is TGTGCCAGCGCCTCCGGACAGTTTTACGAGCAGTACTTC.

The rearrangement links TRBV7-8 to TRBJ2-3; no clear D gene. The CDR3 sequence is 12 residues long. Looked up from germline, CDR1 is SGHVS and CDR2 is FQNEAQ. V was trimmed by 5 bases and J by 2 bases, leaving 5 bases between them. CDR3 nucleotide sequence: TGTGCCAGCAGCCCACCCACAGATACGCAGTATTTT. Amino acid sequence: CASSPPTDTQYF.

Here the CDR3 DNA reads TGTGCCAGCAGCGCCTCCGAACAGGGGGAAGGAAACACCATATATTTT. Encoded protein: CASSASEQGEGNTIYF. The J gene is TRBJ1-3, the V gene TRBV9; 8 bases fit TRBD1. The CDR3 spans 16 residues. Germline V lookup: CDR1 SGDLS, CDR2 YYNGEE. The J segment lost 4 bases and the V segment lost 3 bases, leaving 9 bases of the junction unmatched.

This chain links TRBV9 with TRBJ2-7; tentative D call: TRBD2 (5 bases). With 7 bases removed from V and 1 base from J, the gap between germline ends came to 15 bases. The CDR3 covers 14 residues. Germline V gives CDR1 SGDLS, CDR2 YYNGEE. The CDR3 DNA follows: TGTGCCAGCTCCCCCTCAGCGGAATCCTACGAGCAGTACTTC. Translation gives CASSPSAESYEQYF. The variable domain in full, with the rest retrieved from reference TRBV9 and TRBJ2-7, is DSGVTQTPKHLITATGQRVTLRCSPRSGDLSVYWYQQSLDQGLQFLIQYYNGEERAKGNILERFSAQQFPDLHSELNLSSLELGDSALYFCASSPSAESYEQYFGPGTRLTVT.

The rearrangement uses TRBV9 and TRBJ1-4; D is unclear. V lost 3 bases and J lost 8, with 11 bases in between. The CDR3 covers 13 residues. Germline V gene sequence: CDR1 SGDLS, CDR2 YYNGEE. Here the CDR3 reads CASSGSGQEKLFF. CDR3 DNA: TGTGCCAGCAGCGGCTCAGGCCAGGAAAAACTGTTTTTT.

In this sample, this clone turned up once. The chain joins TRBV27 to TRBJ2-2; D possibly corresponds to TRBD2 (5 bases). CDR3 length equals 15 residues. CDR1 is MNHEY and CDR2 is SMNVEV in the germline V gene (reference sequence). The V and J ends lost 6 bases and 1 base respectively, with 12 bases between them. CDR3 region: CASSLGAENTGELFF. The CDR3 DNA sequence: TGTGCCAGCAGCCTGGGAGCGGAGAACACCGGGGAGCTGTTTTTT.

J is TRBJ1-2 and V is TRBV5-5, with D perhaps matching TRBD1 (6 bases). V was cut by 3 bases and J by 8 bases, with 11 bases left in between. The germline V gene has CDR1 SGHKS and CDR2 YYEKEE (reference sequence). The CDR3 is 12 residues long. The CDR3 protein is CASSSVGTGYTF. DNA of the CDR3: TGTGCCAGCAGCTCGGTCGGGACAGGCTACACCTTC.

This clone was observed once. This rearrangement joins TRBV5-1 to TRBJ2-2; 7 positions agree with TRBD1. The CDR3 is 15 amino acids. The V gene end was trimmed by 4 bases and the J gene end by 2 bases; junction bases not matched to a gene: 5. CDR1 and CDR2 from the germline V gene are SGHRS and YFSETQ. CDR3 protein: CASSPGTENTGELFF. CDR3 in DNA: TGCGCCAGCAGCCCAGGGACAGAAAACACCGGGGAGCTGTTTTTT.

The chain has TRBV9 and TRBJ2-1, with TRBD2 matching 11 bases. The CDR3 has 15 residues. J lost 6 bases, V lost 2 bases, and 4 bases had no gene match. Per germline, CDR1 SGDLS and CDR2 YYNGEE. The CDR3 DNA is TGTGCCAGCAGCGTCACTAGCGGGAGTGCCAATGAGCAGTTCTTC. Its translation: CASSVTSGSANEQFF.

The chain couples TRBV7-3 to TRBJ2-4; D may match TRBD1 or TRBD2 (5 bases each). The V gene lost 2 bases and the J gene lost 9 bases, with 11 bases spanning the gap. In germline, CDR1 is SGHTA, CDR2 FQGTGA. The CDR3 spans 13 residues. The CDR3 bases are TGTGCCAGCAGCTTAGAGGGGAGCGGCATTCAGTACTTC. Translating gives CASSLEGSGIQYF.

The CDR3 spells CASSPRTGGTEAFF. The CDR3, as DNA: TGTGCCAGCAGCCCCCGGACAGGGGGCACTGAAGCTTTCTTT. The genes are TRBV6-5 and TRBJ1-1, with 10 nucleotides matching TRBD1. J was trimmed by 4 bases and V by 6 bases; bases with no gene match: 5. There are 14 residues in the CDR3. The germline V gene encodes CDR1 MNHEY and CDR2 SVGAGI.